The 3 T cell receptor beta chains in this list originate from one sample, sequenced in a study of blood T cell repertoires in COVID-19. Only in-frame clones appear in the TCRdb table, and some are missing; sequencing was by immunoSEQ multiplex PCR. This repertoire shows under 350,000 clones, 80% to 90% found once; its top ten account for about 4.2%. The material sequenced was PBMCs or T cells enriched from blood (not recorded which). The receptors shown here come from a woman aged 40 to 50 with acute COVID-19.

This chain connects TRBV4-3 to TRBJ1-4; the D gene is possibly TRBD1 (5 bases). The V end lost 0 bases, the J end lost 8 bases, and 13 bases lay between the germline ends. Germline V lookup: CDR1 LGHNA, CDR2 YSLEER. The CDR3 consists of 15 residues. The CDR3 loop reads CASSQDFGAGEKLFF. CDR3 coding DNA: TGCGCCAGCAGCCAAGATTTCGGGGCGGGGGAAAAACTGTTTTTT.

V usage is TRBV18 and J usage is TRBJ2-1; 8 bases are shared with TRBD1. This CDR3 contains 15 residues. The V segment lost 4 bases and the J segment 12 bases; nucleotides outside the gene matches: 14. CDR1 is KGHSH and CDR2 is LQKENI in the germline V gene. This CDR3 is CASSLETTGARAQFF. The CDR3 DNA sequence: TGTGCCAGCTCACTAGAAACGACAGGGGCACGTGCGCAGTTCTTC.

The chain employs TRBV11-2 and TRBJ1-5; 8 bases are a match to TRBD1. Germline trimming cut 4 bases from V and 4 bases from J; bases unmatched to any gene: 6. The V gene's germline CDR1 is SGHAT and CDR2 FQNNGV. This CDR3 is built from 15 residues. The CDR3 nucleotides read TGTGCCAGCAGCTCCCAGGGGGCGATGAATCAGCCCCAGCATTTT. Translation gives CASSSQGAMNQPQHF.